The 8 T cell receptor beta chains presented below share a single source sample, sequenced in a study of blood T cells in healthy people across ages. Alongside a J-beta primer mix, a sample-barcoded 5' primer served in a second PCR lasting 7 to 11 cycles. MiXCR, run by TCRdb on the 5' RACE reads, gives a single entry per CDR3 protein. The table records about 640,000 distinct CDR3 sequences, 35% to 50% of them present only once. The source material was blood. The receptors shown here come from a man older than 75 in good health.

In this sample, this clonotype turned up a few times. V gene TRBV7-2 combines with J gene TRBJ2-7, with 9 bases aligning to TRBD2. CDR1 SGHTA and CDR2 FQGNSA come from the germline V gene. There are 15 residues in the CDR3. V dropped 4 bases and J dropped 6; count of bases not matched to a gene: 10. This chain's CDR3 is CASSSQLAGMGEQYF. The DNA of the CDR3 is TGTGCCAGCAGCTCGCAACTAGCGGGCATGGGCGAGCAGTACTTC.

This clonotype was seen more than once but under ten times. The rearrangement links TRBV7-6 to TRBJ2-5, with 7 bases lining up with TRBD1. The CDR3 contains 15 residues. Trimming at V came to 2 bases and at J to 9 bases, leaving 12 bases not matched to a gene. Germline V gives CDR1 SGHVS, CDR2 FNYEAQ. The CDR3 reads CASSLTTGHVSAQYF. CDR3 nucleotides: TGTGCCAGCAGCTTAACGACAGGGCACGTGAGTGCCCAGTACTTC. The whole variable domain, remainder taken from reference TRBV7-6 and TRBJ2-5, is GAGVSQSPRYKVTKRGQDVALRCDPISGHVSLYWYRQALGQGPEFLTYFNYEAQQDKSGLPNDRFSAERPEGSISTLTIQRTEQRDSAMYRCASSLTTGHVSAQYFGPGTRLLVL.

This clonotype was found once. CDR3 residues: CASSEVSGGCEQYF. DNA for the CDR3: TGTGCCAGCAGTGAAGTTAGCGGGGGGTGCGAGCAGTACTTC. V gene TRBV2 combines with J gene TRBJ2-5; 10 positions match TRBD2. The J call could be wrong; TRBJ2-7 is a better fit for the DNA end. CDR1 is SNHLY, CDR2 FYNNEI, per germline. The CDR3 extends over 14 amino acids.

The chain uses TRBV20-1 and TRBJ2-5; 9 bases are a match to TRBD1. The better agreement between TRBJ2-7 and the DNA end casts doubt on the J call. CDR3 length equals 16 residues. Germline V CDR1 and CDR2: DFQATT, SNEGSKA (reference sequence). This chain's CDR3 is CSASRGGQGVGYEQYF. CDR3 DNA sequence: TGCAGTGCCAGTAGGGGGGGACAGGGCGTAGGCTACGAGCAGTACTTC.

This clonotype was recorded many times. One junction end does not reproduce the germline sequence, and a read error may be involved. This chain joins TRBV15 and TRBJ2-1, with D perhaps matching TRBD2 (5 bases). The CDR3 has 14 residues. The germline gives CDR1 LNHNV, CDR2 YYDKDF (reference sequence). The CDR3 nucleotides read TGTGCCACCAGCCGAGAGTTCGGGGATTATGAGCAGTTCTTC. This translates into CATSREFGDYEQFF.

CDR3 residues: CSARGRGAGGPGEQYF. The DNA of the CDR3 is TGCAGTGCTAGAGGAAGAGGAGCGGGGGGGCCGGGAGAGCAGTACTTC. This rearrangement joins TRBV20-1 to TRBJ2-7; TRBD2 aligns across 10 bases. The V segment lost 1 base and the J segment 7 bases; nucleotides outside the gene matches: 13. The CDR3 totals 16 residues. The germline V gene encodes CDR1 DFQATT and CDR2 SNEGSKA (reference sequence).

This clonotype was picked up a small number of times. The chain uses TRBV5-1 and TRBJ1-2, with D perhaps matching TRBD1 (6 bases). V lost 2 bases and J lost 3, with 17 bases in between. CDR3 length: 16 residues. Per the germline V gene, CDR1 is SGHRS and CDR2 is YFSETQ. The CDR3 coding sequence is TGCGCCAGCAGCTTAAGTGCGGGGGGCTTGGACTATGGCTACACCTTC. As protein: CASSLSAGGLDYGYTF.

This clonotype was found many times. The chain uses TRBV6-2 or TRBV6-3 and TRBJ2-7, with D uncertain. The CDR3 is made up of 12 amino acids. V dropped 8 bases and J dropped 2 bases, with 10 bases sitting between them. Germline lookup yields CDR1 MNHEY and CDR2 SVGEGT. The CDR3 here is CASGPKPYEQYF. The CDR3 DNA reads TGTGCCAGCGGTCCCAAGCCCTACGAGCAGTACTTC.